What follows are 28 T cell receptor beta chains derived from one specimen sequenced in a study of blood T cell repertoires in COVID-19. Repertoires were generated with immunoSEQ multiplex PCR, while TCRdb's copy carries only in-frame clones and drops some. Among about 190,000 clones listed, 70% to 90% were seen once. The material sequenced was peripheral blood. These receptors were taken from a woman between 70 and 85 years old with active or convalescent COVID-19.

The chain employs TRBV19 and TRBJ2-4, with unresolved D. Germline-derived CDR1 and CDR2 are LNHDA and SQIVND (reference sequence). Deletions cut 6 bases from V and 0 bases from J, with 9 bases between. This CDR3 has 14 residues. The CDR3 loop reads CASSEPGAKNIQYF. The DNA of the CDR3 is TGTGCCAGTAGCGAGCCGGGAGCCAAAAACATTCAGTACTTC.

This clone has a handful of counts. CDR3 residues: CASSLGGSRTQETQYF. The CDR3 region has the DNA TGTGCCAGCAGCTTGGGCGGGAGTAGGACCCAAGAGACCCAGTACTTC. This chain joins TRBV5-5 and TRBJ2-5; 7 bases map to TRBD2. CDR1 and CDR2 (germline): SGHKS, YYEKEE (reference sequence). The CDR3 is 16 residues long. After removal of 0 bases from V and 1 base from J, the junction contained 6 bases not matched to a gene.

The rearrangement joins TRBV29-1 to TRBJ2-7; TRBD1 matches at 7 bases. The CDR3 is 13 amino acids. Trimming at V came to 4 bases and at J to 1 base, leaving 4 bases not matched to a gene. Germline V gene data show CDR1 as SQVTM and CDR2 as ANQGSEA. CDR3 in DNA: TGCAGCGTTGCAGGGGGTCTATCCTACGAGCAGTACTTC. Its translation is CSVAGGLSYEQYF.

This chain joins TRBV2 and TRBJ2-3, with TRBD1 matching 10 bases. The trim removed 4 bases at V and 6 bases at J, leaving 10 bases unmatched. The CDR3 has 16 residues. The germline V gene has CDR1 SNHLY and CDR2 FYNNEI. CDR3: CASSAQRQGAGDTQYF. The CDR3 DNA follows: TGTGCCAGCAGTGCCCAGAGACAGGGGGCCGGGGATACGCAGTATTTT.

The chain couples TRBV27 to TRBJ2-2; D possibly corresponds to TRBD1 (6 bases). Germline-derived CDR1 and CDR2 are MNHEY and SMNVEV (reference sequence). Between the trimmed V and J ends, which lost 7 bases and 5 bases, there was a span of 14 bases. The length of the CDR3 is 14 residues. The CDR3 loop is CASTQLGGTGELFF. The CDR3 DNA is TGTGCCAGCACCCAATTAGGGGGAACCGGGGAGCTGTTTTTT.

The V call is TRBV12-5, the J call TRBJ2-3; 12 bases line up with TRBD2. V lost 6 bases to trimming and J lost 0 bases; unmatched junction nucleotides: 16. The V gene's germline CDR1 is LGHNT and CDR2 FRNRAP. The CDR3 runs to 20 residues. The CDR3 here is CASGKGTSGGRLFSTDTQYF. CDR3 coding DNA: TGTGCTAGTGGGAAGGGTACTAGCGGGGGGCGGTTGTTTAGCACAGATACGCAGTATTTT.

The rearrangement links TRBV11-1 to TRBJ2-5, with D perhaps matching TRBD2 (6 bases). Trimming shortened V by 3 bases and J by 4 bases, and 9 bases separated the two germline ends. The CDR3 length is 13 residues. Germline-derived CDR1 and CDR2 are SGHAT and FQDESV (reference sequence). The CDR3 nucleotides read TGTGCCAGCAGCTTGGTGGAGGGAGAGACCCAGTACTTC. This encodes CASSLVEGETQYF.

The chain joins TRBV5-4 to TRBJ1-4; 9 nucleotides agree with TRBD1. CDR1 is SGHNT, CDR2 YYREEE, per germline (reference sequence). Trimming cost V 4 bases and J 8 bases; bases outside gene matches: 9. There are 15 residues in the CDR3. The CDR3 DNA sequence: TGTGCCAGCAGCCTAACGGGACAGGGTAACGAAAAACTGTTTTTT. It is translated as CASSLTGQGNEKLFF.

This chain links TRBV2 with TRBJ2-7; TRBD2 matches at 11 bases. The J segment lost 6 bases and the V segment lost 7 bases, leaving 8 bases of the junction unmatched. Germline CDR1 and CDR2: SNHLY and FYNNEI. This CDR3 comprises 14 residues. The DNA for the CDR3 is TGTGCCAGCATGGGGGGGACTAGCGGCCTCGAGCAGTACTTC. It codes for CASMGGTSGLEQYF.

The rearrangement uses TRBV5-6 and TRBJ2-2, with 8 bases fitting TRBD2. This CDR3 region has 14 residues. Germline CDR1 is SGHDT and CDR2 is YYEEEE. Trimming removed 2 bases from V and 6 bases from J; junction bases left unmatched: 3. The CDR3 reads CASSFFGRAGELFF. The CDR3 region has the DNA TGTGCCAGCAGCTTCTTCGGGAGGGCCGGGGAGCTGTTTTTT.

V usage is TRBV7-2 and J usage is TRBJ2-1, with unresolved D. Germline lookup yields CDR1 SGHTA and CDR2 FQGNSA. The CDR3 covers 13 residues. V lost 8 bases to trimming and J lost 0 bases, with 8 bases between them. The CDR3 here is CASPLSSYNEQFF. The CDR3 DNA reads TGTGCCAGCCCACTAAGCTCCTACAATGAGCAGTTCTTC.

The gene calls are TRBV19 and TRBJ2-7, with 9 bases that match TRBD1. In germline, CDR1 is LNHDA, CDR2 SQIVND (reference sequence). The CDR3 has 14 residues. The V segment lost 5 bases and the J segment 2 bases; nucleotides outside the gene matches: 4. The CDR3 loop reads CASSWGTGTYEQYF. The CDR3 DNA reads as TGTGCCAGTAGTTGGGGGACAGGGACCTACGAGCAGTACTTC.

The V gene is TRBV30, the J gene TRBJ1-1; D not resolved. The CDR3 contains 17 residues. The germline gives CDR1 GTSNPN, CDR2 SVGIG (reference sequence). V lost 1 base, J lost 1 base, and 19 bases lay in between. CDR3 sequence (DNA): TGTGCCTGGAGTGGACCCCGGGGAGGTGGTCGGAACACTGAAGCTTTCTTT. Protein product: CAWSGPRGGGRNTEAFF.

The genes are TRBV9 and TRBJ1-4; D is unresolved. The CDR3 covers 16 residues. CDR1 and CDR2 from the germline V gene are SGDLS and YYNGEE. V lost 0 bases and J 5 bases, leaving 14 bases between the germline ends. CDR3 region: CASSVDRVSGNEKLFF. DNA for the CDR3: TGTGCCAGCAGCGTAGATCGAGTCAGCGGAAATGAAAAACTGTTTTTT.

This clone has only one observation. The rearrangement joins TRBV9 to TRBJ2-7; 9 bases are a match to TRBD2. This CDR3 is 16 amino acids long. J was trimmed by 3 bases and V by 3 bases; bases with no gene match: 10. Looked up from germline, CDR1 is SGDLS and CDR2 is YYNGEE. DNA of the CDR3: TGTGCCAGCAGCGCCCTCGCTAGCGGGACCTACTACGAGCAGTACTTC. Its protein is CASSALASGTYYEQYF.

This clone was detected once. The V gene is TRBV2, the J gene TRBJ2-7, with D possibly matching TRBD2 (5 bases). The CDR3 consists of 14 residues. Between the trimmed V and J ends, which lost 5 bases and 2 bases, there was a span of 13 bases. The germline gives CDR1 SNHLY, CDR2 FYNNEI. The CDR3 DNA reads TGTGCCAGCAGTCGACGGACTGGGCCCTACGAGCAGTACTTC. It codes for CASSRRTGPYEQYF.

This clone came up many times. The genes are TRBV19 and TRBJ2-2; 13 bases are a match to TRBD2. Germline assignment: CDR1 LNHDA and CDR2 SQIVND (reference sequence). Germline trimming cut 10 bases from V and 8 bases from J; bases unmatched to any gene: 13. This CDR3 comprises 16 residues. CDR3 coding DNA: TGTGCCACCCGGACTAGCGGGAGATCCGGCATAGGGGAGCTGTTTTTT. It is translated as CATRTSGRSGIGELFF.

CDR3 in amino acids: CAWRTQPTEAFF. The CDR3 DNA follows: TGTGCCTGGAGGACTCAGCCAACAGAAGCTTTCTTT. The chain joins TRBV30 to TRBJ1-1; D unresolved. The ends were cut back, 3 bases at V and 8 bases at J, with 13 bases in the middle. Germline V lookup: CDR1 GTSNPN, CDR2 SVGIG (reference sequence). This CDR3 comprises 12 residues.

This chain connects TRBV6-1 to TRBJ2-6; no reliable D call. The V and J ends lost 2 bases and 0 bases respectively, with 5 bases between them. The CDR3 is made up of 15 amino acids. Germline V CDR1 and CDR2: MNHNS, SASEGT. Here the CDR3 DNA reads TGTGCCAGCAGTGAACAAAACTCTGGGGCCAACGTCCTGACTTTC. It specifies CASSEQNSGANVLTF.

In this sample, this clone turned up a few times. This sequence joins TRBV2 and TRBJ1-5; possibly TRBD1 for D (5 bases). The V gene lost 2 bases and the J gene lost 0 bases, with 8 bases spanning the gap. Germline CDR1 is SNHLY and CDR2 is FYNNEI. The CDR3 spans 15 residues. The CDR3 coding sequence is TGTGCCAGCAGTGAATGGACATATAGCAATCAGCCCCAGCATTTT. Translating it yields CASSEWTYSNQPQHF.

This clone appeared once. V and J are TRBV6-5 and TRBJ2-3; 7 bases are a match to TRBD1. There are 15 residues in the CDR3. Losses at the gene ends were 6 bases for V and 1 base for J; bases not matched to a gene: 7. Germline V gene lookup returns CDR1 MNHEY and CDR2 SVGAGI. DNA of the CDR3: TGTGCCAGCAGACGGGTCGGGACAGGCACAGATACGCAGTATTTT. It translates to CASRRVGTGTDTQYF.

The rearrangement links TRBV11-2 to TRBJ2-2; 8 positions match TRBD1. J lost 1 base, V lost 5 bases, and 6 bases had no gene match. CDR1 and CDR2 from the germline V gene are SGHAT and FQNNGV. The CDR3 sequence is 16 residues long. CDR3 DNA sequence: TGTGCCAGCAGCCCGCCCGGGACAGGGAACACCGGGGAGCTGTTTTTT. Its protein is CASSPPGTGNTGELFF.

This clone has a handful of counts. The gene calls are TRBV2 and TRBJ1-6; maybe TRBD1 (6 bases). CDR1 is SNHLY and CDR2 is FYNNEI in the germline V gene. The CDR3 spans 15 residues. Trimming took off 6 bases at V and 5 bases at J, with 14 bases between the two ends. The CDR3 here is CASRGTGLDNSPLHF. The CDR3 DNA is TGTGCCAGCAGGGGAACAGGGTTGGATAATTCACCCCTCCACTTT.

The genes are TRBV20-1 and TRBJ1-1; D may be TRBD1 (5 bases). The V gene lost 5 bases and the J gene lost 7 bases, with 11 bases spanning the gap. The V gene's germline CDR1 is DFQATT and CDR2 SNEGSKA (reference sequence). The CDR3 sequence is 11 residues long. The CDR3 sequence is CSASRQYEAFF. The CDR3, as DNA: TGCAGTGCTTCTAGACAGTATGAAGCTTTCTTT.

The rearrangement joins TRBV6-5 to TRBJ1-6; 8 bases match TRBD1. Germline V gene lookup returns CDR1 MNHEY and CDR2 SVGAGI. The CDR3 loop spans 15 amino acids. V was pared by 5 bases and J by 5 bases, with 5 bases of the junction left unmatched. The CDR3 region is CASSPGQGNNSPLHF. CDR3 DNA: TGTGCCAGCAGTCCCGGACAGGGCAATAATTCACCCCTCCACTTT.

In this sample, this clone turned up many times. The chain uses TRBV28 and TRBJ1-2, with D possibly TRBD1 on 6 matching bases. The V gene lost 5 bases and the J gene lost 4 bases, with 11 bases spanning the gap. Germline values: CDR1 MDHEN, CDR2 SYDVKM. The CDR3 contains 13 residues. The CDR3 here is CASSPDRIYGYTF. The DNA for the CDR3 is TGTGCCAGCAGTCCCGACAGGATCTATGGCTACACCTTC.

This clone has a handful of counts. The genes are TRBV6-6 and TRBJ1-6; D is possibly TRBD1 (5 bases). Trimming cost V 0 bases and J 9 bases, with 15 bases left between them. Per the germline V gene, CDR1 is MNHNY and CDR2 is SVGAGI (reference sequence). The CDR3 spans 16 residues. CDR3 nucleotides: TGTGCCAGCAGTTACTCGTGGGGCGAAGGAATTTCACCCCTCCACTTT. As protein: CASSYSWGEGISPLHF.

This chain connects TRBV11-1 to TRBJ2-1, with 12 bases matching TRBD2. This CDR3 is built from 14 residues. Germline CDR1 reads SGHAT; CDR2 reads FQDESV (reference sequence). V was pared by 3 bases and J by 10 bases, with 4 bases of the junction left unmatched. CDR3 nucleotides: TGTGCCAGCAGCTTGACTAGCGGGAGAGCCGAGCAGTTCTTC. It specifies CASSLTSGRAEQFF.